This TCR beta chain was identified during a study of a mutant IDH1 vaccine in newly diagnosed glioma. Overall study: In weeks 1, 3, 5, 7, 11, 15, 19 and 23, patients were immunized, eight times in all. Patients' prior therapy spanned radiotherapy, temozolomide, or both; most underwent both.

The time point was: week 11, during vaccination. Alongside topical imiquimod, each dose of vaccine comprised 300 ug of mutant IDH1 20-mer peptide. This clone was found a few times. The target antigen is unknown. Using immunoSEQ multiplex PCR, the repertoire was profiled, and TCRdb retains in-frame clones only, with some absent. This table has 110,000 or so clones, roughly 88% appearing once. The CDR3 runs 11 residues. Trimming shortened V by 5 bases and J by 6 bases, and 8 bases separated the two germline ends. In germline, CDR1 is SGHRS, CDR2 YFSETQ. Overall study findings and caveats: Vaccine-induced immune responses occurred in roughly 93% of patients.

The TCR sequence derives from a woman aged 50 to 60 with glioma. The chain carries TRBV5-1 and TRBJ1-1; D gene unclear. The input for sequencing was PBMCs, taken from a glioma patient whose treatment included an IDH1 peptide vaccine. The CDR3 bases are TGCGCCAGCAGAGATGGGCCTGAAGCTTTCTTT. Protein product: CASRDGPEAFF.